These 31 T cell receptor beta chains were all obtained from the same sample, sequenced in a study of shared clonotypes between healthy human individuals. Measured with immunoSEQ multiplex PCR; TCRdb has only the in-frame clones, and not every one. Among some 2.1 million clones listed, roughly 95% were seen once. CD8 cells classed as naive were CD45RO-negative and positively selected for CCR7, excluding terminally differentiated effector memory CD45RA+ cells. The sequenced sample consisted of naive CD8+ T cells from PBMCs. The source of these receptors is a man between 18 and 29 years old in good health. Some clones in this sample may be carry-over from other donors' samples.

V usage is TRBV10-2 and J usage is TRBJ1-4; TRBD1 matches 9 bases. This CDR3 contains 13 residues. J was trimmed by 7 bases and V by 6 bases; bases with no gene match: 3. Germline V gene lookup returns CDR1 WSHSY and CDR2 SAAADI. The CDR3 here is CASRQGAFEKLFF. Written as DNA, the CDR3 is TGCGCCAGCAGACAGGGGGCTTTTGAAAAACTGTTTTTT.

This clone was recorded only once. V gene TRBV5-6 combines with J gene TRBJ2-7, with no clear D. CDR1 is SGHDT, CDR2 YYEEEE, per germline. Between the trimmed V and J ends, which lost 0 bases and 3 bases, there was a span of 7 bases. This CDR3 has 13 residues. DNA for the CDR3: TGTGCCAGCAGCTTGGAGGTCGGCTACGAGCAGTACTTC. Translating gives CASSLEVGYEQYF.

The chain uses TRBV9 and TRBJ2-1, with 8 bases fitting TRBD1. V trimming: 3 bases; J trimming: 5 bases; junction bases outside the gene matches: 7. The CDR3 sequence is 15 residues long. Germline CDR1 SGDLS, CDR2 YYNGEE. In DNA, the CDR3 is TGTGCCAGCAGCGCGGCCGGGACAGGAAACAATGAGCAGTTCTTC. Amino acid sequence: CASSAAGTGNNEQFF.

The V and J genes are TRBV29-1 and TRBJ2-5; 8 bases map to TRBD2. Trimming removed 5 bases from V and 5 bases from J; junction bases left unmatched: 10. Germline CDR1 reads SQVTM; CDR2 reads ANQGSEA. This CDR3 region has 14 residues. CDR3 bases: TGCAGCGTTCGCCACAGCGGGAGTTGGGAGACCCAGTACTTC. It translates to CSVRHSGSWETQYF.

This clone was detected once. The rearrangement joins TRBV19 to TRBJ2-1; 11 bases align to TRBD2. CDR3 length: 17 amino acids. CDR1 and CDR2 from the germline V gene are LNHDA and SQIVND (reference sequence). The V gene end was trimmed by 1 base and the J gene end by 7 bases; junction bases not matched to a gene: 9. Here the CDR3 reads CASSIAVSGRAGNEQFF. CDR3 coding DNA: TGTGCCAGTAGTATAGCCGTTAGCGGGAGGGCCGGTAATGAGCAGTTCTTC.

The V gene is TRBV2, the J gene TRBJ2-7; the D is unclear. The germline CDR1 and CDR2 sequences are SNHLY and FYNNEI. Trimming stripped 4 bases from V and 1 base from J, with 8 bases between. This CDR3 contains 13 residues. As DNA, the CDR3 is TGTGCCAGCAGTGTAACCGGGTCCTACGAGCAGTACTTC. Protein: CASSVTGSYEQYF.

DNA of the CDR3: TGTGCCAGCAGCTTAGCGCGAGGCGGGGAGCTGTTTTTT. Translating it yields CASSLARGGELFF. This rearrangement joins TRBV7-8 to TRBJ2-2; no reliable D call. Germline V gene lookup returns CDR1 SGHVS and CDR2 FQNEAQ. This CDR3 is 13 amino acids long. V was trimmed by 0 bases and J by 7 bases, leaving 6 bases between them.

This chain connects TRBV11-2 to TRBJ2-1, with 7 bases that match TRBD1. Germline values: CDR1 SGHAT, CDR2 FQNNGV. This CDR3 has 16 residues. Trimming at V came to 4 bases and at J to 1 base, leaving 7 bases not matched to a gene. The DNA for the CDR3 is TGTGCCAGCAGCTACCAGACAGGGCGGTCCTACAATGAGCAGTTCTTC. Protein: CASSYQTGRSYNEQFF. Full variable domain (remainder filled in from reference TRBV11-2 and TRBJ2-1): EAGVAQSPRYKIIEKRQSVAFWCNPISGHATLYWYQQILGQGPKLLIQFQNNGVVDDSQLPKDRFSAERLKGVDSTLKIQPAKLEDSAVYLCASSYQTGRSYNEQFFGPGTRLTVL.

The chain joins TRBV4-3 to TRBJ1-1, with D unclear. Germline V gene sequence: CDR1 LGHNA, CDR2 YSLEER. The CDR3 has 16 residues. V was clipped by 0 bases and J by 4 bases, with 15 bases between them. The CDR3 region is CASSQDRVGLGTEAFF. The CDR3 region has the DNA TGCGCCAGCAGCCAAGATAGGGTAGGTTTAGGCACTGAAGCTTTCTTT.

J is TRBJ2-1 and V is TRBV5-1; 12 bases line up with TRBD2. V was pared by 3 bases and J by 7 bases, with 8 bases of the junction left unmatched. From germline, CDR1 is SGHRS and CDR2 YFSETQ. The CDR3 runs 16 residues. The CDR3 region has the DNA TGCGCCAGCAGCTGGGGACTAGCGGGTTTGGCGAATGAGCAGTTCTTC. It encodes CASSWGLAGLANEQFF.

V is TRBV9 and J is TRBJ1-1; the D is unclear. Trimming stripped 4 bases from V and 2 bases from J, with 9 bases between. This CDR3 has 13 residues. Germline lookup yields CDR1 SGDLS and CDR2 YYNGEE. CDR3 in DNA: TGTGCCAGCAGCACGCGGCCAAACACTGAAGCTTTCTTT. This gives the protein CASSTRPNTEAFF.

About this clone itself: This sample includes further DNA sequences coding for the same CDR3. The CDR3 spells CASSVDSGGSYNEQFF. The DNA of the CDR3 is TGTGCCAGCAGCGTAGATTCGGGAGGCTCCTACAATGAGCAGTTCTTC. The chain links TRBV9 to TRBJ2-1; 7 bases are a match to TRBD2. There are 16 residues in the CDR3. Germline V CDR1 and CDR2: SGDLS, YYNGEE. The ends lost 0 bases at V and 0 bases at J; junction bases unmatched: 3. Using reference TRBV9 and TRBJ2-1 for the parts outside the CDR3, the full variable domain is DSGVTQTPKHLITATGQRVTLRCSPRSGDLSVYWYQQSLDQGLQFLIQYYNGEERAKGNILERFSAQQFPDLHSELNLSSLELGDSALYFCASSVDSGGSYNEQFFGPGTRLTVL.

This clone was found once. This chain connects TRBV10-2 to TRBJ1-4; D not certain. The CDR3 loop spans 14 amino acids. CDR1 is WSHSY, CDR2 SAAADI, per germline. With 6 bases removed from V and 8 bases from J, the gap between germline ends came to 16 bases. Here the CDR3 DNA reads TGCGCCAGCAGCGCGAGACATAGCAGGGAAAAACTGTTTTTT. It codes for CASSARHSREKLFF.

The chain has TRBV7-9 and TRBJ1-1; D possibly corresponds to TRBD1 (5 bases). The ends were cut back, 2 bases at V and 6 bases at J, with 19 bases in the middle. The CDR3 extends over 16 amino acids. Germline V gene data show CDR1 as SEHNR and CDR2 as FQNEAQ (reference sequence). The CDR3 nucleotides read TGTGCCAGCAGCTTATGGCGGGGGTCCCCTGGCCCTGAAGCTTTCTTT. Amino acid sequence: CASSLWRGSPGPEAFF.

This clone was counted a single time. The CDR3 here is CASSLYGISTGELFF. The CDR3 nucleotides read TGTGCCAGCAGTTTATATGGGATTTCCACCGGGGAGCTGTTTTTT. V gene TRBV28 combines with J gene TRBJ2-2; no firm D call. V was cut by 1 base and J by 4 bases, with 10 bases left in between. The CDR3 has 15 residues. CDR1 and CDR2 from the germline V gene are MDHEN and SYDVKM.

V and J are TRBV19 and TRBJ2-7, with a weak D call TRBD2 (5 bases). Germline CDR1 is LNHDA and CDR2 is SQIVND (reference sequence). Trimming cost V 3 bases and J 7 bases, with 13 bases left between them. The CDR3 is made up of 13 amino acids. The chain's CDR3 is CASSIGIREEQYF. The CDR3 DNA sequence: TGTGCCAGTAGTATCGGGATCCGAGAAGAGCAGTACTTC.

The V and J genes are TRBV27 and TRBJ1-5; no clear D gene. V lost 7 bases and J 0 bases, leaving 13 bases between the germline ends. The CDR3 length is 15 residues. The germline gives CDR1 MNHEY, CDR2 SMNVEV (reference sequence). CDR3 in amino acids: CASTPFPDSNQPQHF. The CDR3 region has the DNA TGTGCCAGCACCCCATTCCCTGATAGCAATCAGCCCCAGCATTTT.

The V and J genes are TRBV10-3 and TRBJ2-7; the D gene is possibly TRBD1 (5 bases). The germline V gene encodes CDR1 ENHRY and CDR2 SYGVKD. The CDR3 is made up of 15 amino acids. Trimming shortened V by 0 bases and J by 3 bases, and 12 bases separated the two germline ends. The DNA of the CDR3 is TGTGCCATCAGTGAGTCCGACAGCTACATCTACGAGCAGTACTTC. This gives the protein CAISESDSYIYEQYF.

The DNA of the CDR3 is TGCAGCGTGGCCGGGACAGGGTACTCCTACGAGCAGTACTTC. It yields the protein CSVAGTGYSYEQYF. This chain joins TRBV29-1 and TRBJ2-7, with 9 bases identical to TRBD1. The germline gives CDR1 SQVTM, CDR2 ANQGSEA. This CDR3 is 14 amino acids long. After removal of 6 bases from V and 0 bases from J, the junction contained 6 bases not matched to a gene.

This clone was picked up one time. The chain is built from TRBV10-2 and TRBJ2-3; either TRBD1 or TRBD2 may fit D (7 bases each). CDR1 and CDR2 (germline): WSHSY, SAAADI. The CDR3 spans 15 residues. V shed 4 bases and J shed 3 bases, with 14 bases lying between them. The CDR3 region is CASSVQGEGTDTQYF. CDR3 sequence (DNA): TGCGCCAGCAGTGTGCAGGGGGAGGGAACAGATACGCAGTATTTT.

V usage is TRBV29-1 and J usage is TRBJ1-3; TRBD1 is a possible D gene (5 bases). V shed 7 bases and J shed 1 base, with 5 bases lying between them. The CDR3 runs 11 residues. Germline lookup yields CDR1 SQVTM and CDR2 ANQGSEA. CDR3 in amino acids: CSGTSGNTIYF. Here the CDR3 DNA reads TGCAGCGGGACATCTGGAAACACCATATATTTT.

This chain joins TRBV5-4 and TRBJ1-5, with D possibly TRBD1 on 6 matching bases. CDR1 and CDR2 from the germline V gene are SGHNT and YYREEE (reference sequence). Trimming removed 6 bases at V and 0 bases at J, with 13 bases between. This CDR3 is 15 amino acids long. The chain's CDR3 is CASIVGGASNQPQHF. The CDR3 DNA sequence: TGTGCCAGCATCGTAGGGGGAGCTAGCAATCAGCCCCAGCATTTT.

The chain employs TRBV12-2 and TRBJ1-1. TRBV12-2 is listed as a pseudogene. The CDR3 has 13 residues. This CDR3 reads CASRLAVRGRAFF. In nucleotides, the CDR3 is TGTGCAAGTCGCTTAGCGGTCCGAGGGAGGGCTTTCTTT.

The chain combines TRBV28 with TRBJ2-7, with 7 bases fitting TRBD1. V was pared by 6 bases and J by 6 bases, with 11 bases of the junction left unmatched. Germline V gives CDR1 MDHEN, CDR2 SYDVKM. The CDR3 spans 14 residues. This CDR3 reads CASRPLTGTIEQYF. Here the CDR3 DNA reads TGTGCCAGCAGGCCGCTGACAGGGACGATCGAGCAGTACTTC.

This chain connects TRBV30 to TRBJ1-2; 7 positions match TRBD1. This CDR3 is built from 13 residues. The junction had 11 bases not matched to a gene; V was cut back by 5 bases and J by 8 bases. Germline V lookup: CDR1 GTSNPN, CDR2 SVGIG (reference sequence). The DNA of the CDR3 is TGTGCCTGGGCATTCGACAGGGATGGAGGCTACACCTTC. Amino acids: CAWAFDRDGGYTF.

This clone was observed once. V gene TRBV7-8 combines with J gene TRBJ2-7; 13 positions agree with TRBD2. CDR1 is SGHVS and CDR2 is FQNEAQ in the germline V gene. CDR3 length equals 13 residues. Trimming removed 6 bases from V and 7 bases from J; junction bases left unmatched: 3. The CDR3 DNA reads TGTGCCAGCAGGAGGGGACTAGCGGGGGAGCAGTACTTC. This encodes CASRRGLAGEQYF.

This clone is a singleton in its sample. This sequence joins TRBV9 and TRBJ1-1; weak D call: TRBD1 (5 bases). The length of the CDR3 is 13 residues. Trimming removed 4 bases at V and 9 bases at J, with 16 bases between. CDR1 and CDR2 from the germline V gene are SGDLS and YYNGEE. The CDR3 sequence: CASSPGTLKKAFF. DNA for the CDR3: TGTGCCAGCAGCCCCGGGACCTTAAAGAAAGCTTTCTTT.

The CDR3 is CASTGEGHQDTGELFF. For the CDR3, the DNA is TGTGCCAGCACGGGGGAGGGGCATCAAGACACCGGGGAGCTGTTTTTT. The rearrangement uses TRBV2 and TRBJ2-2, with 7 bases aligning to TRBD2. The CDR3 is 16 amino acids. Trimming at V came to 7 bases and at J to 3 bases, leaving 11 bases not matched to a gene. Germline CDR1 is SNHLY and CDR2 is FYNNEI.

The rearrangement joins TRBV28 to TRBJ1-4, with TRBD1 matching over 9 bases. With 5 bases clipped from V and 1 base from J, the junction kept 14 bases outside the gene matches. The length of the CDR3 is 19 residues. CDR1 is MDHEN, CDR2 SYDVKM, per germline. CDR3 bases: TGTGCCAGCAGTCCACCCCGGGACAGGGAAGGGGTAACTAATGAAAAACTGTTTTTT. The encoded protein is CASSPPRDREGVTNEKLFF.

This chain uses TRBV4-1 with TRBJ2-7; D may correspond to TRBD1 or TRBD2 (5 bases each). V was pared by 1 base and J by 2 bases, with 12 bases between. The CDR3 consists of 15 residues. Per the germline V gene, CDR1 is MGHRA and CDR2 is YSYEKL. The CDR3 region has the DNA TGCGCCAGCAGCCAAGGATCGGGGACGACCTACGAGCAGTACTTC. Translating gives CASSQGSGTTYEQYF.

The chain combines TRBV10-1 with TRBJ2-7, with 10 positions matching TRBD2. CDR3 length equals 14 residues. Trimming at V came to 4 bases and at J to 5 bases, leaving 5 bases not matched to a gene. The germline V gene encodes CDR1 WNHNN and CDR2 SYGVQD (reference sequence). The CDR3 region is CASSGPSGSNEQYF. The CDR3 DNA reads TGCGCCAGCAGTGGGCCTAGCGGGAGCAACGAGCAGTACTTC.